This T cell receptor (beta chain) was sequenced in a study of blood T cell repertoires in COVID-19. In the study overall: Samples of COVID-19 (acute and convalescent) were obtained from the United States, Italy and Spain. PBMCs, B-cell-depleted T cells, or T cells provided the cDNA or gDNA that made up the material.

Original handling: Amplification from reference gene primers served as the basis for estimated nucleated cell counts. Clones were sequenced by immunoSEQ multiplex PCR, and TCRdb holds only the in-frame ones, with some missing. V and J calls and clone size are as listed in that table; D and trimming were resolved from the DNA. The sample includes roughly 150,000 clones, approximately 88% of them seen just once. V dropped 5 bases and J dropped 6; count of bases not matched to a gene: 10. Germline V gene lookup returns CDR1 SGHTA and CDR2 FQGNSA. The CDR3 sequence is 15 residues long. This TCR came from an elderly woman with active or convalescent COVID-19. The chain has TRBV7-2 and TRBJ2-1; the match to TRBD2 covers 7 bases. Sequenced: peripheral blood. The CDR3 DNA reads as TGTGCCAGCAGCCAAGACCCACCGGGAGGCAATGAGCAGTTCTTC. It encodes CASSQDPPGGNEQFF. Looking up the rest from reference TRBV7-2 and TRBJ2-1 gives the full variable domain: GAGVSQSPSNKVTEKGKDVELRCDPISGHTALYWYRQSLGQGLEFLIYFQGNSAPDKSGLPSDRFSAERTGGSVSTLTIQRTQQEDSAVYLCASSQDPPGGNEQFFGPGTRLTVL.